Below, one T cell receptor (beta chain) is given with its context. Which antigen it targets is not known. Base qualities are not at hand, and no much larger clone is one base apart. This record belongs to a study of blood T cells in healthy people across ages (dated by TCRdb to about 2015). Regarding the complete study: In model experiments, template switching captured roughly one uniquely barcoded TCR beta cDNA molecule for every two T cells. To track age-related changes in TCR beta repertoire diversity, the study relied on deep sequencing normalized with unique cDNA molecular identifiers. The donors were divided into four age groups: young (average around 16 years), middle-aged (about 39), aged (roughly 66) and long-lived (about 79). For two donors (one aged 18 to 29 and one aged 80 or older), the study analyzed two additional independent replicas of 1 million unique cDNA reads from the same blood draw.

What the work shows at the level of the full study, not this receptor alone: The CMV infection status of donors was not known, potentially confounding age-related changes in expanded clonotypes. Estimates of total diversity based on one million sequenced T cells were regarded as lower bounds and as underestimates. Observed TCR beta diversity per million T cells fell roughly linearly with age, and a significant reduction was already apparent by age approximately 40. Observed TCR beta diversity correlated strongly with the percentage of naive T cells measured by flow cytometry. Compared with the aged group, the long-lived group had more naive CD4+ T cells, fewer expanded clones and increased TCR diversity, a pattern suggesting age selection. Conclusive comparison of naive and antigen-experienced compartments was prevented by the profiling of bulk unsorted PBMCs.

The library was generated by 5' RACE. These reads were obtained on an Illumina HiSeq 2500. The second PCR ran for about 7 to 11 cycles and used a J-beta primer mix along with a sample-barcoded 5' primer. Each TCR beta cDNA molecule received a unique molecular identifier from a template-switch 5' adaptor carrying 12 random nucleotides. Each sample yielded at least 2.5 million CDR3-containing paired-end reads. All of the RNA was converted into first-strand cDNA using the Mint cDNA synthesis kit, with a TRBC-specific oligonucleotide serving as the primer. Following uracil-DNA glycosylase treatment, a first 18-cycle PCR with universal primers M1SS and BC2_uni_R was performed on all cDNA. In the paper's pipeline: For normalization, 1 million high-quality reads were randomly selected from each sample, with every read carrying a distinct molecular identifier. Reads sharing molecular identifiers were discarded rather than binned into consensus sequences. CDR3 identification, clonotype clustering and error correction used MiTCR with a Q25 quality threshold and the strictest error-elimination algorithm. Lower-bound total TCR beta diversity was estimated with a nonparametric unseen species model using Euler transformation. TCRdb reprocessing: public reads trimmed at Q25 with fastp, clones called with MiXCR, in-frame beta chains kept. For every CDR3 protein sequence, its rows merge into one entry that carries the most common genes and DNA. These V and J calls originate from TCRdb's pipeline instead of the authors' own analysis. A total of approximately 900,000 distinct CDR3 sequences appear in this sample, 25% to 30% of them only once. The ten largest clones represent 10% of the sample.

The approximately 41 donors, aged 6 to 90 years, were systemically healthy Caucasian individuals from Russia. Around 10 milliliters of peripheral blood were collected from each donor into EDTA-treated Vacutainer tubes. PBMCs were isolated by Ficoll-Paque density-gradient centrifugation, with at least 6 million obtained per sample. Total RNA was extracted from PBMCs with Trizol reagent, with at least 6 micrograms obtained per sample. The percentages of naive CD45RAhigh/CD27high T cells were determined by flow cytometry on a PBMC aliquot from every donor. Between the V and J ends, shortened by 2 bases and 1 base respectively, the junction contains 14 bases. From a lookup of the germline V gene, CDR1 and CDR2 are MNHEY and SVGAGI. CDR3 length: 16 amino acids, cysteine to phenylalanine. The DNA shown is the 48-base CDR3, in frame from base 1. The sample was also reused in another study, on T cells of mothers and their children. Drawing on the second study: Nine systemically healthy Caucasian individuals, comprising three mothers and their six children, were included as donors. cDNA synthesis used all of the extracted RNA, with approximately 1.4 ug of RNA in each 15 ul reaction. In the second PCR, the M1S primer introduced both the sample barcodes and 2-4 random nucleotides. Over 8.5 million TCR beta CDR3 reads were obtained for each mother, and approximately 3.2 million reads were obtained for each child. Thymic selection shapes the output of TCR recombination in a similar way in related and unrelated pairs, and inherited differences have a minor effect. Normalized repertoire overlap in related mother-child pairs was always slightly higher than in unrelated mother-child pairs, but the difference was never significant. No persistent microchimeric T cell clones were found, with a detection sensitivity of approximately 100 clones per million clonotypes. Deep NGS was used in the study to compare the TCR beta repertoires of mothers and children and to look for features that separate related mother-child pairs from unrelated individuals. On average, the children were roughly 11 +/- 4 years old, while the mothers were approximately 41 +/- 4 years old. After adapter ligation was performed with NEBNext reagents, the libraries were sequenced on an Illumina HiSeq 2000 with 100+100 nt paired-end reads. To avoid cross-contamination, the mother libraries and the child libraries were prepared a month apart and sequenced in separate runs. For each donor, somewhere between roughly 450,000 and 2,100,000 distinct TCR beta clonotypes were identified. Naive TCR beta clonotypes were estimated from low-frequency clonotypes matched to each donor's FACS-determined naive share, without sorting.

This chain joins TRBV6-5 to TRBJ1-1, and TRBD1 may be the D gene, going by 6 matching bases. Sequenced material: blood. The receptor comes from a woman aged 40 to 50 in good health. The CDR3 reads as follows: CASSYGLTGPNTEAFF. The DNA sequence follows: TGTGCCAGCAGTTACGGGTTAACAGGGCCGAACACTGAAGCTTTCTTT.